The 8 T cell receptor beta chains in this list originate from one sample, sequenced in a study of response to subunit inactivated influenza vaccine. MiXCR was run by TCRdb on the RT-PCR reads, yielding one entry per CDR3 protein. Of about 780,000 distinct CDR3 sequences listed, less than 20% were seen once; the top ten hold roughly a tenth. The starting material was PBMCs from blood, obtained more than 4 days after vaccination. Receptors were obtained from a man in his fifties who received an inactivated influenza vaccine.

This sequence joins TRBV20-1 and TRBJ2-7, with 10 positions matching TRBD2. This CDR3 spans 14 amino acids. CDR1 and CDR2 from the germline V gene are DFQATT and SNEGSKA (reference sequence). The V gene end was trimmed by 5 bases and the J gene end by 1 base; junction bases not matched to a gene: 5. CDR3 residues: CSAGRTSGSYEQYF. CDR3 coding DNA: TGCAGTGCTGGGAGGACTAGCGGTTCCTACGAGCAGTACTTC.

Worth noting for this clonotype: One end of the junction does not line up with germline, which may come from a read error. The rearrangement joins TRBV7-7 to TRBJ1-2; weak D call: TRBD1 (6 bases). In germline, CDR1 is SSHAT, CDR2 FNYEAQ (reference sequence). The CDR3 spans 13 residues. CDR3 in amino acids: CASSFIGGDGYTF. The CDR3, as DNA: TGTGCTAGCAGCTTCATAGGGGGTGATGGCTACACCTTC.

V gene TRBV18 combines with J gene TRBJ2-5; 7 bases agree with TRBD2. Germline-derived CDR1 and CDR2 are KGHSH and LQKENI. The V segment lost 6 bases and the J segment 2 bases; nucleotides outside the gene matches: 9. This CDR3 spans 15 amino acids. The CDR3, as DNA: TGTGCCAGCTCCTCAGGGAGCGGGGCTCAAGAGACCCAGTACTTC. It encodes CASSSGSGAQETQYF.

A few counts support this clonotype. A junction end diverges from the germline sequence, so it may reflect a read error. The V gene is TRBV10-3, the J gene TRBJ2-4; 8 nucleotides line up with TRBD2. This CDR3 has 11 residues. Germline V gene sequence: CDR1 ENHRY, CDR2 SYGVKD. In DNA, the CDR3 is TGTGCCGTCAGTAGCGGGACTATTCAGTACTTC. Amino acid sequence: CAVSSGTIQYF.

This clonotype has ten or more counts. This chain uses TRBV20-1 with TRBJ2-1; 7 bases line up with TRBD2. The CDR3 is 15 amino acids. Germline V gene lookup returns CDR1 DFQATT and CDR2 SNEGSKA (reference sequence). The trim removed 8 bases at V and 3 bases at J, leaving 13 bases unmatched. CDR3 sequence (DNA): TGCAGTTCCCCAAGCGGGGAACGGAACTACAATGAGCAGTTCTTC. Its translation is CSSPSGERNYNEQFF.

The gene calls are TRBV4-2 and TRBJ2-4; 7 bases are a match to TRBD2. Losses at the gene ends were 0 bases for V and 3 bases for J; bases not matched to a gene: 8. Germline-derived CDR1 and CDR2 are LGHNA and YNFKEQ. The CDR3 sequence is 17 residues long. The CDR3 nucleotides read TGTGCCAGCAGCCAAGAATCGCTAGCGGCTTACAAAAACATTCAGTACTTC. Translating it yields CASSQESLAAYKNIQYF.

The sample holds a few counts of this clonotype. The chain joins TRBV6-5 to TRBJ2-1, with 9 bases aligning to TRBD1. The V segment lost 4 bases and the J segment 9 bases; nucleotides outside the gene matches: 10. Germline CDR1 is MNHEY and CDR2 is SVGAGI. CDR3 length: 15 amino acids. The CDR3: CASSFPGTGRGEQFF. As DNA, the CDR3 is TGTGCCAGCAGTTTTCCCGGGACAGGGCGCGGTGAGCAGTTCTTC.

This clonotype was detected ten times or more. The chain employs TRBV12-3 or TRBV12-4 and TRBJ2-5; TRBD2 agrees at 9 bases. This CDR3 has 14 residues. V was clipped by 1 base and J by 5 bases; unmatched bases: 2. The CDR3 loop is CASSLGTSGETQYF. CDR3 nucleotide sequence: TGTGCCAGCAGTTTAGGAACTAGCGGGGAGACCCAGTACTTC.